This TCR beta chain was identified in a study of T-cell memory formation after mild COVID-19. Study as a whole: Across donors, TCR clusters were largely donor specific. Study-level results: Memory cells collected pre-infection included some clones that later responded, suggesting cross-reactive memory joined. CD4+ contracting clones lay mainly in CM and EM, CD8+ ones in EMRA.

Barcoded TCR alpha and TCR beta cDNA libraries with UMIs came from 5'RACE using constant-segment primers. TCRdb re-called the 5' RACE reads through MiXCR, storing one row per CDR3 protein. This table has roughly 110,000 distinct CDR3 sequences, approximately 15% appearing once. Notes on this clonotype: Its antigen is unknown.

Germline lookup yields CDR1 SGHRS and CDR2 YFSETQ. The V gene lost 4 bases and the J gene lost 6 bases, with 16 bases spanning the gap. CDR3 length: 15 residues. Material: PBMCs or a T cell subset sorted from them (not recorded which). The TCR comes from a young man who had mild COVID-19 (a few samples of this study predate the infection). Cell type and time point are not known. The rearrangement joins TRBV5-1 to TRBJ1-4; a possible D gene is TRBD1 (5 bases). CDR3 in DNA: TGCGCCAGCAGCCAAGTACCGGGGCCCGATGAAAAACTGTTTTTT. Its translation: CASSQVPGPDEKLFF.